The source of this T cell receptor (beta chain) is a study of T cells expressing NK-cell markers. Study-level information: The TCR beta repertoires were obtained from sorted CD3+CD56+NKG2C+, CD3+CD56+NKG2C- and CD3+CD56-NKG2C+ T cells. Points from the study as a whole: Six or seven donors had dominant NKG2C+ clonotypes that comprised about 1.0-7.5% of their CD8+ T cells. In four donors, dominant clonotypes made up about 28.3-65% of CD3+CD56-NKG2C+ cells.

Worth noting for this clonotype: The antigen is not known.

Researchers built TCR beta cDNA using 5'RACE template switching with UMIs. No DNA is given; TCRdb re-called the 5' RACE reads and lists each CDR3 protein once. The sample yields about 460,000 distinct CDR3 sequences, of which the top ten take up 1.4%. The CDR3 spans 17 residues. Germline V gives CDR1 LGHDT, CDR2 YNNKEL (reference sequence). Material: blood T cells: a sorted CD56 or NKG2C T cell subset, CD4+ or CD8+ T cells, or bulk PBMC T cells (not recorded which). The J gene is TRBJ2-5, the V gene TRBV3-1; TCRdb's D call, TRBD2, is unchecked because there is no DNA. This clonotype was sampled from a woman between 45 and 60 years old in good health. Here the CDR3 reads CASSQGRLAGAQETQYF.